This T cell receptor beta chain emerged from a study of blood T cells in healthy people across ages. CDR1 is SEHNR and CDR2 is FQNEAQ in the germline V gene (reference sequence). V shed 3 bases and J shed 0 bases, with 2 bases lying between them. CDR3 size: 12 residues. With a J-beta primer mix and a sample-barcoded 5' primer, a second PCR ran roughly 6 to 11 cycles. Via MiXCR, TCRdb re-called the 5' RACE reads, giving one row per CDR3 protein. The data contain 1.5 million to 2 million distinct CDR3 sequences, 35% to 50% of them singletons. This clonotype was seen repeatedly, ten times or more. This receptor was taken from a human donor in good health. The rearrangement uses TRBV7-9 and TRBJ1-1; D unresolved. Source material: blood. The CDR3 DNA reads as TGTGCCAGCAGCTTTATGAACACTGAAGCTTTCTTT. Amino acid sequence: CASSFMNTEAFF.